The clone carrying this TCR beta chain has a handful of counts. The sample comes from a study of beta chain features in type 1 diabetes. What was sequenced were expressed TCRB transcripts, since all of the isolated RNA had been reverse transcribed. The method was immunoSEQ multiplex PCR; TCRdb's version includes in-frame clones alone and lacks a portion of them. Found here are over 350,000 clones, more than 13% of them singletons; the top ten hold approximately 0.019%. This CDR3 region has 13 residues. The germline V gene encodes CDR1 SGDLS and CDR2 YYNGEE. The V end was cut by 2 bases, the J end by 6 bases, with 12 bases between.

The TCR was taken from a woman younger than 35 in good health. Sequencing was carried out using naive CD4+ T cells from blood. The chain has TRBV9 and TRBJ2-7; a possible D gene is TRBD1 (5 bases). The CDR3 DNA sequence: TGTGCCAGCAGCGTGCAGGGAACTGGCGAGCAGTACTTC. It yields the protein CASSVQGTGEQYF.